This TCR beta chain was found in a study of molecular identifiers for immune sequencing clone quantification. Notes on the study in general: Molecules of identical TCR sharing a barcode could underestimate highly expanded clone sizes. Effector cells kept over 97% of their molecules in clones above 20 RNA copies, while naive cells kept under 1% there.

TCR libraries were built in bulk with a published protocol and specific TCR primers. TCRdb re-derived calls from the PCR reads in MiXCR, one entry per CDR3 protein. Of 45,000 to 60,000 distinct CDR3 sequences listed, just over 35% are singletons. This CDR3 is built from 14 residues. Unmatched junction bases numbered 4, after V lost 2 bases and J lost 8 bases. Germline CDR1 MNHEY, CDR2 SVGAGI. Points on this clonotype: As yet, its antigen is unknown.

The sorting of naive CD8 T cells used the CD8+CD4-CCR7+CD45RA+ phenotype. The chain recombines TRBV6-5 with TRBJ2-1; 9 nucleotides agree with TRBD2. The origin of this receptor is a human donor in good health. Some libraries in this study had Jurkat cell RNA spiked in. Sequences were obtained from naive CD8+ T cells from blood, with Jurkat cell RNA spiked in. Subset denoted: FACS-sorted CD8+CD4-CCR7+CD45RA+ naive T cells. The chain's CDR3 is CASSYRPSGDEQFF. Written as DNA, the CDR3 is TGTGCCAGCAGTTACCGCCCTAGCGGGGATGAGCAGTTCTTC.